The following is a TCR beta chain sequence with its context. This CDR3 spans 14 amino acids. Germline assignment: CDR1 LGHDT and CDR2 YNNKEL (reference sequence). Unmatched junction bases numbered 5, after V lost 2 bases and J lost 5 bases. TCRdb fed the 5' RACE reads into MiXCR, producing one record per CDR3 protein. The data hold 10,000 to 15,000 distinct CDR3 sequences, with 20% to 30% observed a single time. The material sequenced was naive CD4+ T cells sorted from blood. Documented subset: naive CD4+ T cells, CD4+CD45RA+CD25-. The chain has TRBV3-1 and TRBJ2-7; 8 bases align to TRBD1. This sequence originates from a female donor with breast cancer. CDR3 sequence reads: CASSQRTGSHEQYF. CDR3 nucleotide sequence: TGTGCCAGCAGCCAACGGACAGGGTCCCACGAGCAGTACTTC.